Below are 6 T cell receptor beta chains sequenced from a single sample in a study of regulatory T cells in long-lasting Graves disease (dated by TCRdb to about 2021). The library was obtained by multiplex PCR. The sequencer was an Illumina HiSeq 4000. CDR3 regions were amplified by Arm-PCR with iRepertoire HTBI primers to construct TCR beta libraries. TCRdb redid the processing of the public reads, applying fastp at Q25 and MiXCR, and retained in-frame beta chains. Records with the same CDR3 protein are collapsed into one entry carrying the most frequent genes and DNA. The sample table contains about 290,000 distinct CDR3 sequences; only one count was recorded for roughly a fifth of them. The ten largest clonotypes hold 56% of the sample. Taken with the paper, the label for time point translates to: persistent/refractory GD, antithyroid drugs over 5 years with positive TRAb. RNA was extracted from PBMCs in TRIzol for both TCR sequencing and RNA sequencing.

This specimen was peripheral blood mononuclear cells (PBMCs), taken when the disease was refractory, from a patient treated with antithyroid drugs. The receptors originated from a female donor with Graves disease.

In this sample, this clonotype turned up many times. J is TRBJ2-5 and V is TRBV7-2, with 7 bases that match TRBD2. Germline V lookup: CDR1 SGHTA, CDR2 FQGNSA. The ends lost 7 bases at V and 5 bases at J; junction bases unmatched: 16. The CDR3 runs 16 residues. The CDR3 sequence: CASTSRVAGVGETQYF. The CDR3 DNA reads TGTGCCAGCACCTCGAGGGTTGCGGGAGTTGGGGAGACCCAGTACTTC.

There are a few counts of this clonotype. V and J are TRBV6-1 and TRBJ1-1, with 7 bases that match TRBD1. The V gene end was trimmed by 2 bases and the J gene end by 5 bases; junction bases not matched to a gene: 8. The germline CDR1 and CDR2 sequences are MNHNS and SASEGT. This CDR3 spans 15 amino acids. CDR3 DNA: TGTGCCAGCAGTGAACCTCGACAGGGCTGGACTGAAGCTTTCTTT. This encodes CASSEPRQGWTEAFF.

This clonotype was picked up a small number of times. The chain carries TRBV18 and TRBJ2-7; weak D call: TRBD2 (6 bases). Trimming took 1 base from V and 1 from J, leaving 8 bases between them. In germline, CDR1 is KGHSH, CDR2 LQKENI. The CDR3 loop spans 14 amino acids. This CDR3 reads CASSPRGGSYEQYF. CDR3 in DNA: TGTGCCAGCTCACCACGTGGGGGGTCCTACGAGCAGTACTTC.

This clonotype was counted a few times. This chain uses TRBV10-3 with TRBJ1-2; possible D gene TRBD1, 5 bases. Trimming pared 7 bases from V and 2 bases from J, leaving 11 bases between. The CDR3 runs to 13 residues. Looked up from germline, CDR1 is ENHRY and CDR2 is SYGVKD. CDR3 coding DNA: TGTGCCATCAACGACAGACTGAACTATGGCTACACCTTC. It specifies CAINDRLNYGYTF.

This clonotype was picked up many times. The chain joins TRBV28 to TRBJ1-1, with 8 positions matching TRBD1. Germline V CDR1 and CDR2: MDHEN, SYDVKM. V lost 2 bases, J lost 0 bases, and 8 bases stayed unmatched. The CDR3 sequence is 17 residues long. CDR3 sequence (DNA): TGTGCCAGCAGTTTAGGCCCGGGACAGGTCATGAACACTGAAGCTTTCTTT. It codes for CASSLGPGQVMNTEAFF.

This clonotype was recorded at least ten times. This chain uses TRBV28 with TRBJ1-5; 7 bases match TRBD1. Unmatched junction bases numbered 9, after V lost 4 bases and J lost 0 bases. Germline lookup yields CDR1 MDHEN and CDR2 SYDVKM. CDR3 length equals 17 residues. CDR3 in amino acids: CASSSPTGPYSNQPQHF. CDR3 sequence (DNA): TGTGCCAGCAGTTCCCCGACAGGGCCCTATAGCAATCAGCCCCAGCATTTT.